The TCR beta chain described here comes from a study of blood T cell repertoires in COVID-19. Study overall: T cells, B-cell-depleted T cells, or PBMCs provided the cDNA or gDNA that served as material.

Profiling relied on immunoSEQ multiplex PCR, and the TCRdb table lists in-frame clones only, not all of them. The sample shows 250,000 or so clones, about 89% of them seen only once. CDR3 length equals 16 residues. Germline lookup yields CDR1 KGHDR and CDR2 SFDVKD. V shed 4 bases and J 6 bases; nucleotides not matched to a gene: 11. Sequences were obtained from peripheral blood. The V call is TRBV24-1, the J call TRBJ2-3, with 8 bases matching TRBD2. The source is a man in his forties with active or convalescent COVID-19. The CDR3 sequence: CATSEAGTRWMDTQYF. As DNA, the CDR3 is TGTGCCACCAGTGAAGCCGGGACTAGATGGATGGATACGCAGTATTTT.